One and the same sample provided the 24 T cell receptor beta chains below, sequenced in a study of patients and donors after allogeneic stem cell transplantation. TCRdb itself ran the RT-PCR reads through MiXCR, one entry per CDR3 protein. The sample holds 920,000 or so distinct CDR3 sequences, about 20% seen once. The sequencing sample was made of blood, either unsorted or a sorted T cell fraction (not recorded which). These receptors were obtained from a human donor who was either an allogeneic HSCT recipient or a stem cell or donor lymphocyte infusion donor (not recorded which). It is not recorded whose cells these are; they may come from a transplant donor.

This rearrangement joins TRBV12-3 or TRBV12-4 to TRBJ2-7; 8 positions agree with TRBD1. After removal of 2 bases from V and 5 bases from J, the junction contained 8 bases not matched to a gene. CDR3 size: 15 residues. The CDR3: CASSLMAGGRNEQYF. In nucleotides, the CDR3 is TGTGCCAGCAGTTTAATGGCAGGGGGCCGAAACGAGCAGTACTTC.

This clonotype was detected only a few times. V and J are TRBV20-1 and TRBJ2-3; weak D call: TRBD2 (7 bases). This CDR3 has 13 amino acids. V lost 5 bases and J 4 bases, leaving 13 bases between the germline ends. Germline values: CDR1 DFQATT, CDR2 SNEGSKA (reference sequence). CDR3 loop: CSASGGPPDTQYF. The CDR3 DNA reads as TGCAGTGCTTCGGGGGGCCCCCCAGATACGCAGTATTTT.

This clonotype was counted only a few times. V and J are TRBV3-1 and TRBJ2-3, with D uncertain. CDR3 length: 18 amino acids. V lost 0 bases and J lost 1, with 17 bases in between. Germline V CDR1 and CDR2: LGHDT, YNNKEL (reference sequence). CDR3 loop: CASSQERSSSLRTDTQYF. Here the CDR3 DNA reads TGTGCCAGCAGCCAAGAACGTTCGTCTTCTCTTCGCACAGATACGCAGTATTTT.

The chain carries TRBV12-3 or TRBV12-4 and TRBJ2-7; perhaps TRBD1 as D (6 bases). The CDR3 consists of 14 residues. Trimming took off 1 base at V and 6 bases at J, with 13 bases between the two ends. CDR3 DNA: TGTGCCAGCAGTTTAGAGGCAGGGGTAGGCGAGCAGTACTTC. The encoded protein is CASSLEAGVGEQYF.

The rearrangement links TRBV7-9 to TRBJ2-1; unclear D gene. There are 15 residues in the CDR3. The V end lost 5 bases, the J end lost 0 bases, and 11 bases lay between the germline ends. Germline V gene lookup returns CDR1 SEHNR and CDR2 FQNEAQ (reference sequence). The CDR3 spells CASSPTSNSYNEQFF. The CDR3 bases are TGTGCCAGCAGCCCCACATCCAACTCCTACAATGAGCAGTTCTTC.

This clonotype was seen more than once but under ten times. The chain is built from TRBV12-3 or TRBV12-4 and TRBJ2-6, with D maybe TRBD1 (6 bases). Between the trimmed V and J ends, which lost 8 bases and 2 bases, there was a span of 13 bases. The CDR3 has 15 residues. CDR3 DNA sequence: TGTGCCAGCCGTACAGGGTTCACTGGGGCCAACGTCCTGACTTTC. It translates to CASRTGFTGANVLTF.

DNA of the CDR3: TGTGCCAGCTACCAAGGGGGGGCTGGGGCTGAAGCTTTCTTT. Residues: CASYQGGAGAEAFF. V and J are TRBV7-2 and TRBJ1-1; possibly TRBD1 for D (6 bases). Trimming left V 8 bases short and J 6 bases short, with 19 bases between. The CDR3 spans 14 residues. Germline V gene lookup returns CDR1 SGHTA and CDR2 FQGNSA.

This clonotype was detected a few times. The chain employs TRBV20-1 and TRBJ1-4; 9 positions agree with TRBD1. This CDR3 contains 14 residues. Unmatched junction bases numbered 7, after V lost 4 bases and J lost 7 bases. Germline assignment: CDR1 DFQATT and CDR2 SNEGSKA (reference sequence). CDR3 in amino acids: CSAIVPGQGEKLFF. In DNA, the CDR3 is TGCAGTGCTATTGTTCCGGGACAGGGTGAAAAACTGTTTTTT.

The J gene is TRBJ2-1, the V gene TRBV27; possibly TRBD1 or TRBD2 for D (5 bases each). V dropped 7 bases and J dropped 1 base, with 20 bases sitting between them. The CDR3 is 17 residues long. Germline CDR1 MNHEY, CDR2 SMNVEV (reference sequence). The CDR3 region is CASTPRIFEGSYNEQFF. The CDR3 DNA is TGTGCCAGCACCCCTCGGATTTTTGAGGGGTCCTACAATGAGCAGTTCTTC.

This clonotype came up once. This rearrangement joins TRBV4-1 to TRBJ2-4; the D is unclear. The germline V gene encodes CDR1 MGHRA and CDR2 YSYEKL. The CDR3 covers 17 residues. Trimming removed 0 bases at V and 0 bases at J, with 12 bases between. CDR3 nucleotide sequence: TGCGCCAGCAGCCAAGATCCACAGAGACTAGCCAAAAACATTCAGTACTTC. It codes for CASSQDPQRLAKNIQYF.

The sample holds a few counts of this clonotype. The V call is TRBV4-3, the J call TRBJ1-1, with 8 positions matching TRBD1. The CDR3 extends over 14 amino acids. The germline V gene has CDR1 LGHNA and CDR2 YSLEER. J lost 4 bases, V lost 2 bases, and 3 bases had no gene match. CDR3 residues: CASSQPGGITEAFF. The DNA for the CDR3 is TGCGCCAGCAGCCAACCAGGGGGCATCACTGAAGCTTTCTTT.

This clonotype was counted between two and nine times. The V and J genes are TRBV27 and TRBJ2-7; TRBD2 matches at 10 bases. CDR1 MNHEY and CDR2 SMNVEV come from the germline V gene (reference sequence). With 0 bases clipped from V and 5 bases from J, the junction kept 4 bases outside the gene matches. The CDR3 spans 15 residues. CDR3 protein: CASSLSGLASNEQYF. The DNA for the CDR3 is TGTGCCAGCAGTTTATCGGGACTAGCGAGCAACGAGCAGTACTTC.

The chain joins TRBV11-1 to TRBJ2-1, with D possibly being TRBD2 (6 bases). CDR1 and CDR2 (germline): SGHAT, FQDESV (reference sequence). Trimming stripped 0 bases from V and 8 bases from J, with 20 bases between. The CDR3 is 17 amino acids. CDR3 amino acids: CASSLAGGRIPPDEQFF. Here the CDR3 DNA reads TGTGCCAGCAGCTTAGCGGGAGGCAGAATTCCCCCCGATGAGCAGTTCTTC.

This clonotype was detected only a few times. CDR3 nucleotide sequence: TGTGCCACCAGTGAGTACTCTCTGCGAGATACGCAGTATTTT. It encodes CATSEYSLRDTQYF. The genes are TRBV24-1 and TRBJ2-3; D gene ambiguous. Per the germline V gene, CDR1 is KGHDR and CDR2 is SFDVKD. The CDR3 is 14 residues long. The V end lost 4 bases, the J end lost 5 bases, and 12 bases lay between the germline ends.

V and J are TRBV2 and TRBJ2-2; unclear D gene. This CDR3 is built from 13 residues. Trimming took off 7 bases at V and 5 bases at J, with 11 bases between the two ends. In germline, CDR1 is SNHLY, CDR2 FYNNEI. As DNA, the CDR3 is TGTGCCAGCACTCCGTGGGAAACCGGGGAGCTGTTTTTT. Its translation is CASTPWETGELFF. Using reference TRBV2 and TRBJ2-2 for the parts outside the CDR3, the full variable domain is EPEVTQTPSHQVTQMGQEVILRCVPISNHLYFYWYRQILGQKVEFLVSFYNNEISEKSEIFDDQFSVERPDGSNFTLKIRSTKLEDSAMYFCASTPWETGELFFGEGSRLTVL.

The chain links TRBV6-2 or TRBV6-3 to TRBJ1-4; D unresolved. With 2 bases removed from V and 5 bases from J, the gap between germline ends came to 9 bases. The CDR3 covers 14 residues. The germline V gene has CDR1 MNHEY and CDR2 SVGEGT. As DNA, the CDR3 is TGTGCCAGCAGTTACGGACCAGAAAATGAAAAACTGTTTTTT. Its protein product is CASSYGPENEKLFF.

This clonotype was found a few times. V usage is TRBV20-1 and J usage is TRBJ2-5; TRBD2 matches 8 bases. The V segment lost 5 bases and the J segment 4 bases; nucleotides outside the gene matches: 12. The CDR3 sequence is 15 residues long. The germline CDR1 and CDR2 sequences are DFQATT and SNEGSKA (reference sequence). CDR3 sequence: CSAPLLAGMIETQYF. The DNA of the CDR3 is TGCAGTGCTCCGCTCTTAGCGGGAATGATAGAGACCCAGTACTTC.

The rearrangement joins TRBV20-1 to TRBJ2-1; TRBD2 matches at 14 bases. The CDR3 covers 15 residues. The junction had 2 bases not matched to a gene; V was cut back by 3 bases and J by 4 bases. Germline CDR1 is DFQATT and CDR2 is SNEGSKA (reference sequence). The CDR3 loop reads CSARGTSGSYNEQFF. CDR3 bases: TGCAGTGCTAGGGGGACTAGCGGGAGTTACAATGAGCAGTTCTTC.

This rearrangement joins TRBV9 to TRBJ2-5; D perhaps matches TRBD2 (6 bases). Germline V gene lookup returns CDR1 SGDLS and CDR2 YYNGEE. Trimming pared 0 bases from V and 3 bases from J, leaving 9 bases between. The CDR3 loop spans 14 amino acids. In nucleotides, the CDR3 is TGTGCCAGCAGCGTAGCGGGGGTCGAAGAGACCCAGTACTTC. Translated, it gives CASSVAGVEETQYF.

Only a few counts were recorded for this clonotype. The CDR3 is CASSKGAKNIQYF. CDR3 DNA: TGTGCCAGCAGCAAGGGGGCCAAAAACATTCAGTACTTC. This chain connects TRBV9 to TRBJ2-4, with D possibly matching TRBD1 (5 bases). Germline V lookup: CDR1 SGDLS, CDR2 YYNGEE. The CDR3 length is 13 residues. Trimming shortened V by 4 bases and J by 1 base, and 6 bases separated the two germline ends.

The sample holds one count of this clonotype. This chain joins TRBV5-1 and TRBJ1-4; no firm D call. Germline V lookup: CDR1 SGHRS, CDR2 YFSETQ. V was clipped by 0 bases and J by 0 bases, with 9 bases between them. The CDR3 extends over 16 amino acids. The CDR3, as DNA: TGCGCCAGCAGCTTGGCCGCCGCTGCAACTAATGAAAAACTGTTTTTT. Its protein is CASSLAAAATNEKLFF.

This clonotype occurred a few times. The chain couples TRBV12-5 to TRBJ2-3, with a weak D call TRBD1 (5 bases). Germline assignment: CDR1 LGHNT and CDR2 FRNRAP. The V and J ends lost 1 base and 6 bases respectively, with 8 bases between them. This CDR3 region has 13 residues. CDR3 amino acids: CASGLGGRDTQYF. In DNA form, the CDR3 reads TGTGCTAGTGGTTTGGGGGGCCGTGATACGCAGTATTTT.

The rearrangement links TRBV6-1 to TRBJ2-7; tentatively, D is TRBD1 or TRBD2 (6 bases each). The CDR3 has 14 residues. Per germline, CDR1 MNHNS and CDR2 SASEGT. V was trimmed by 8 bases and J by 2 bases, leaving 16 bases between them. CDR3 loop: CASWADRTTYEQYF. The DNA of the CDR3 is TGTGCCAGCTGGGCCGACAGGACTACCTACGAGCAGTACTTC.

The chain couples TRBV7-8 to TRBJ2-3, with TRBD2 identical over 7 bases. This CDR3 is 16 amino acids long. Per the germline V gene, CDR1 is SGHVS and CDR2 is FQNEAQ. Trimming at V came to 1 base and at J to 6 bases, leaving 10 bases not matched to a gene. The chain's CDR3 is CASSLVSGVDRDTQYF. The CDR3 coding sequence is TGTGCCAGCAGCTTAGTAAGCGGGGTCGATCGGGATACGCAGTATTTT.